Sequencing of this T cell receptor (beta chain) was carried out in a study of shared clonotypes between healthy human individuals. Study results and limitations: Sampling used blood alone; tissue repertoires probably differ.

Comments on this clone: Its cognate antigen is unknown. Other DNA sequences from this sample encode an identical CDR3 as well.

V shed 3 bases and J shed 5 bases, with 10 bases lying between them. The CDR3 spans 13 residues. Germline V gene data show CDR1 as LNHDA and CDR2 as SQIVND (reference sequence). Donors were healthy HIV-negative adults without recently reported acute infections or vaccinations. The data were produced by immunoSEQ multiplex PCR, yet TCRdb's version contains in-frame clones alone and is incomplete. Here the sample spans 1,400,000 or so clones, around 98.5% being singletons. This chain links TRBV19 with TRBJ1-1; perhaps TRBD1 as D (5 bases). The receptor was isolated from a man aged 25-40 years in good health. The sample was naive CD4+ T cells sorted from blood. The subset here: CD45RA+ positively selected. This CDR3 reads CASSIAQGTEAFF. For the CDR3, the DNA is TGTGCCAGTAGTATCGCTCAGGGAACTGAAGCTTTCTTT.